These 23 T cell receptor beta chains came from one sample sequenced in a study of T-cell memory formation after mild COVID-19. TCRdb analysed the 5' RACE reads with MiXCR anew, one entry per CDR3 protein. The sample includes 400,000 or so distinct CDR3 sequences, roughly 20% of them seen just once. Material for sequencing was PBMCs or a T cell subset sorted from them (not recorded which). The receptors derive from an adult woman who had mild COVID-19 (a few samples of this study predate the infection). Cell type and time point are not known.

The rearrangement joins TRBV20-1 to TRBJ2-7; 8 nucleotides align to TRBD1. V lost 5 bases to trimming and J lost 2 bases; unmatched junction nucleotides: 8. Germline V gives CDR1 DFQATT, CDR2 SNEGSKA (reference sequence). The CDR3 sequence is 14 residues long. CDR3 region: CSAFTTGQAYEQYF. DNA for the CDR3: TGCAGTGCTTTTACGACGGGACAGGCCTACGAGCAGTACTTC.

The chain has TRBV20-1 and TRBJ2-1, with 12 bases lining up with TRBD2. The germline gives CDR1 DFQATT, CDR2 SNEGSKA (reference sequence). The CDR3 loop spans 16 amino acids. V lost 6 bases, J lost 1 base, and 7 bases stayed unmatched. This chain's CDR3 is CSAYTSGRYSYNEQFF. The CDR3, as DNA: TGCAGTGCCTATACTAGCGGGAGGTATTCCTACAATGAGCAGTTCTTC.

This clonotype was observed a handful of times. V is TRBV12-3 or TRBV12-4 and J is TRBJ1-2; 8 bases match TRBD1. CDR3 length: 15 residues. The V segment lost 1 base and the J segment 6 bases; nucleotides outside the gene matches: 7. CDR3 amino acids: CASSLEGRGRNGYTF. The CDR3 DNA reads as TGTGCCAGCAGTTTAGAGGGCAGGGGGCGAAATGGCTACACCTTC.

The chain uses TRBV2 and TRBJ2-7, with 11 bases identical to TRBD1. J gave up 5 bases and V 3 bases, and 6 bases lay outside the gene matches. This CDR3 has 15 residues. Germline V gene lookup returns CDR1 SNHLY and CDR2 FYNNEI. CDR3 loop: CASSDGDRGFNEQYF. The CDR3 coding sequence is TGTGCCAGCAGTGACGGGGACAGGGGGTTCAACGAGCAGTACTTC. The entire variable domain, with the rest obtained from reference TRBV2 and TRBJ2-7, is as follows: EPEVTQTPSHQVTQMGQEVILRCVPISNHLYFYWYRQILGQKVEFLVSFYNNEISEKSEIFDDQFSVERPDGSNFTLKIRSTKLEDSAMYFCASSDGDRGFNEQYFGPGTRLTVT.

In its sample, this clonotype was seen a few times. This chain links TRBV5-1 with TRBJ2-7; TRBD2 aligns across 12 bases. The CDR3 is made up of 15 amino acids. V shed 1 base, J shed 1 base, and the junction held 0 bases outside the gene matches. The germline V gene encodes CDR1 SGHRS and CDR2 YFSETQ. The CDR3 here is CASSLTSGRSYEQYF. The DNA of the CDR3 is TGCGCCAGCAGCTTGACTAGCGGGAGGTCCTACGAGCAGTACTTC. The full variable domain, completed using reference TRBV5-1 and TRBJ2-7, is KAGVTQTPRYLIKTRGQQVTLSCSPISGHRSVSWYQQTPGQGLQFLFEYFSETQRNKGNFPGRFSGRQFSNSRSEMNVSTLELGDSALYLCASSLTSGRSYEQYFGPGTRLTVT.

The chain has TRBV12-3 or TRBV12-4 and TRBJ1-2; 7 bases line up with TRBD1. V dropped 5 bases and J dropped 4; count of bases not matched to a gene: 10. The CDR3 length is 15 residues. CDR3 in amino acids: CASSRDRVYIYGYTF. The CDR3 DNA sequence: TGTGCCAGCAGTCGAGACAGGGTATATATCTATGGCTACACCTTC.

In this sample, this clonotype turned up a few times. The CDR3, as DNA: TGTGCCAGCAGTTTGGGGACTGTTTCTAATGAAAAACTGTTTTTT. This codes for CASSLGTVSNEKLFF. The gene calls are TRBV6-5 and TRBJ1-4, with a weak D call TRBD1 (5 bases). Trimming removed 4 bases at V and 3 bases at J, with 12 bases between. The CDR3 loop spans 15 amino acids. The germline V gene has CDR1 MNHEY and CDR2 SVGAGI.

This clonotype was seen a handful of times. The chain carries TRBV19 and TRBJ1-1; D perhaps matches TRBD1 (6 bases). Trimming stripped 4 bases from V and 1 base from J, with 10 bases between. The CDR3 runs 14 residues. Germline V gives CDR1 LNHDA, CDR2 SQIVND (reference sequence). The CDR3 coding sequence is TGTGCCAGTAGTACAGGACAGTCGAACACTGAAGCTTTCTTT. Encoded protein: CASSTGQSNTEAFF.

J is TRBJ2-7 and V is TRBV20-1; unclear D gene. Germline-derived CDR1 and CDR2 are DFQATT and SNEGSKA (reference sequence). With 4 bases removed from V and 0 bases from J, the gap between germline ends came to 10 bases. The CDR3 has 13 residues. In nucleotides, the CDR3 is TGCAGTGCTACACCCCACAGCTCCTACGAGCAGTACTTC. Its protein is CSATPHSSYEQYF.

The chain employs TRBV7-6 and TRBJ2-5; 9 bases line up with TRBD1. With V trimmed by 5 bases and J by 4 bases, 5 bases remained unmatched. The germline V gene encodes CDR1 SGHVS and CDR2 FNYEAQ. The CDR3 runs 14 residues. CDR3 amino acids: CASSPPDRGETQYF. CDR3 coding DNA: TGTGCCAGCAGCCCCCCGGACAGGGGAGAGACCCAGTACTTC.

The chain links TRBV7-9 to TRBJ2-5; 9 nucleotides agree with TRBD2. The CDR3 has 19 amino acids. The germline gives CDR1 SEHNR, CDR2 FQNEAQ (reference sequence). Trimming removed 5 bases from V and 0 bases from J; junction bases left unmatched: 16. Here the CDR3 reads CASSPDLAGLKEYQETQYF. The CDR3, as DNA: TGTGCCAGCAGCCCCGATCTAGCGGGACTAAAAGAGTACCAAGAGACCCAGTACTTC. The full variable domain, in which reference TRBV7-9 and TRBJ2-5 provide the parts outside the CDR3, is DTGVSQNPRHKITKRGQNVTFRCDPISEHNRLYWYRQTLGQGPEFLTYFQNEAQLEKSRLLSDRFSAERPKGSFSTLEIQRTEQGDSAMYLCASSPDLAGLKEYQETQYFGPGTRLLVL.

This clonotype came up a few times. The chain employs TRBV7-3 and TRBJ2-3, with 7 bases identical to TRBD1. Germline CDR1 reads SGHTA; CDR2 reads FQGTGA. The V and J ends lost 8 bases and 2 bases, in that order; junction bases with no gene match: 4. CDR3 length equals 13 residues. CDR3 sequence: CASQGENTDTQYF. The CDR3 DNA sequence: TGTGCCAGCCAGGGGGAAAACACAGATACGCAGTATTTT.

This clonotype has just a few counts. CDR3 DNA: TGCGCCAGCAGCCAAGTTCTGAGGGGCGTAGCTGAAGCTTTCTTT. Protein product: CASSQVLRGVAEAFF. The chain joins TRBV4-1 to TRBJ1-1, with a weak D call TRBD1 (5 bases). The CDR3 totals 15 residues. Germline assignment: CDR1 MGHRA and CDR2 YSYEKL. Deletions cut 1 base from V and 6 bases from J, with 15 bases between.

This clonotype was seen repeatedly, ten times or more. The germline gene is not matched at one end of the junction; a read error may be the cause. V and J are TRBV5-1 and TRBJ2-7; perhaps D is TRBD1 or TRBD2 (5 bases each). Germline V gives CDR1 SGHRS, CDR2 YFSETQ. This CDR3 is 14 amino acids long. This chain's CDR3 is CASSLEGSSYEQYF. Written as DNA, the CDR3 is TGTGCCAGCAGCTTAGAGGGGAGCTCCTACGAGCAGTACTTC.

The chain employs TRBV4-1 and TRBJ2-5, with 13 bases that match TRBD2. The CDR3 extends over 19 amino acids. V gave up 3 bases and J gave up 0 bases; unmatched junction bases: 10. Germline V gene lookup returns CDR1 MGHRA and CDR2 YSYEKL. This chain's CDR3 is CASSQVSGGTSGDQETQYF. The CDR3 DNA is TGCGCCAGCAGCCAGGTCTCCGGAGGGACTAGCGGGGACCAAGAGACCCAGTACTTC.

This clonotype was observed a few times. This chain joins TRBV12-3 or TRBV12-4 and TRBJ1-5; D is possibly TRBD1 (6 bases). Trimming removed 5 bases at V and 7 bases at J, with 15 bases between. The CDR3 consists of 14 residues. The CDR3 coding sequence is TGTGCCAGCAGTCCTACAGGGCCGGGCCAGCCCCAGCATTTT. Translated, it gives CASSPTGPGQPQHF.

This clonotype turned up a few times. CDR3 DNA: TGCGCCAGCAGCTTGGCCCTCGGGAAGGGCTACACCTTC. As protein: CASSLALGKGYTF. The rearrangement uses TRBV5-1 and TRBJ1-2; D not certain. The CDR3 covers 13 residues. Germline values: CDR1 SGHRS, CDR2 YFSETQ. V lost 0 bases and J lost 8, with 11 bases in between.

A few counts support this clonotype. The chain joins TRBV7-2 to TRBJ2-4; D may be TRBD1 (5 bases). Trimming left V 1 base short and J 0 bases short, with 10 bases between. Germline V gene lookup returns CDR1 SGHTA and CDR2 FQGNSA. CDR3 length equals 16 residues. This CDR3 is CASSLETVLAKNIQYF. The DNA of the CDR3 is TGTGCCAGCAGCTTAGAGACAGTACTAGCCAAAAACATTCAGTACTTC.

The rearrangement links TRBV5-1 to TRBJ1-5; possible D gene TRBD1, 5 bases. Trimming removed 4 bases from V and 5 bases from J, with 16 bases in between. Germline lookup yields CDR1 SGHRS and CDR2 YFSETQ. CDR3 length: 15 amino acids. DNA of the CDR3: TGCGCCAGCAGCCTTGGGTCCGTGGGGGATCAGCCCCAGCATTTT. It encodes CASSLGSVGDQPQHF. Using reference TRBV5-1 and TRBJ1-5 for the parts outside the CDR3, the full variable domain is KAGVTQTPRYLIKTRGQQVTLSCSPISGHRSVSWYQQTPGQGLQFLFEYFSETQRNKGNFPGRFSGRQFSNSRSEMNVSTLELGDSALYLCASSLGSVGDQPQHFGDGTRLSIL.

The chain is built from TRBV27 and TRBJ1-1; tentative D call: TRBD1 (6 bases). Trimming left V 2 bases short and J 5 bases short, with 9 bases between. Germline CDR1 and CDR2: MNHEY and SMNVEV (reference sequence). This CDR3 has 13 amino acids. The CDR3: CASSLLTGTEAFF. CDR3 coding DNA: TGTGCCAGCAGTTTACTTACAGGGACTGAAGCTTTCTTT.

This clonotype was found a few times. This chain connects TRBV20-1 to TRBJ1-2, with TRBD1 as a possible D gene (5 bases). There are 17 residues in the CDR3. Looked up from germline, CDR1 is DFQATT and CDR2 is SNEGSKA (reference sequence). V was cut by 0 bases and J by 3 bases, with 20 bases left in between. The CDR3 sequence is CSARDEEGPRGYYGYTF. The CDR3 DNA follows: TGCAGTGCTAGAGATGAGGAGGGACCGAGAGGGTACTATGGCTACACCTTC.

The chain's CDR3 is CATRPGQGRRGDGTDTQYF. CDR3 in DNA: TGTGCCACCCGACCGGGACAGGGACGGCGGGGGGATGGCACAGATACGCAGTATTTT. This chain uses TRBV11-2 with TRBJ2-3; D may be TRBD1 (9 bases). CDR3 length: 19 amino acids. The germline gives CDR1 SGHAT, CDR2 FQNNGV. Trimming cost V 10 bases and J 1 base, with 30 bases left between them.

This clonotype was detected only a few times. The CDR3 loop is CASSPTGVNSPLHF. CDR3 coding DNA: TGTGCCAGCTCTCCGACAGGGGTTAATTCACCCCTCCACTTT. V is TRBV18 and J is TRBJ1-6; the match to TRBD1 covers 8 bases. V lost 6 bases to trimming and J lost 6 bases; unmatched junction nucleotides: 4. Germline V lookup: CDR1 KGHSH, CDR2 LQKENI. This CDR3 is 14 amino acids long.